This T cell receptor (beta chain) appears in the sequencing data of a study of T cell responses to AZD1222 COVID-19 vaccine (TCRdb year 2021). In the study overall: A total of 233 trial participants underwent TCR sequencing, of whom about 210 had received two doses of AZD1222 and around 25 had received two doses of the MenACWY control vaccine. Trial participants were enrolled by age into 18-55, 56-69 and 70-plus year subgroups, with approximately 150, 28 and 58 TCR-sequenced participants respectively.

This specimen's time point label, interpreted: about 28 days (+/-7) after the second vaccine dose. What this sample's treatment or condition label stands for: meningococcal conjugate vaccine given as trial control. Vaccinee samples came from UK trials COV001 and COV002, including a single-blind randomized controlled phase 2/3 trial of AZD1222 (ChAdOx1 nCoV-19) in healthy adults. For TCRbeta chain sequencing, PBMC samples were collected from trial participants at day 0 and at day 28 after the second dose. Via the germline V gene, CDR1 is MDHEN and CDR2 SYDVKM. The cysteine opens and the phenylalanine closes a CDR3 of 15 amino acids. The entry retains the CDR3 DNA only, 45 bases that are in frame from base 1. V is reduced by 5 bases and J by 8 bases, leaving a spacing of 21 bases between them. Broader findings and caveats from the paper: Only five or six AZD1222 recipients were SARS-CoV-2 seropositive at baseline, limiting conclusions about previously exposed vaccinees. Nearly half of unique spike-specific TCRs reportedly recognized epitopes outside regions mutated in the B.1.351 and B.1.1.7 variants. The 56-69-year group was small, and its depth increase did not reach significance, likely because of low power. No day 14 peak-response samples were available, so repertoires were characterized only after the peak T cell response. Most participants were white British and females outnumbered males, and the authors suggested that clonal diversity may have been underestimated. After two AZD1222 doses, both the breadth and the depth of spike-specific TCRs were significantly higher than at day 0 and than in MenACWY recipients. The vaccine-associated CD4 TCRs covered the entire spike protein, and the dominant responses fell in regions 160-218 and 743-854.

This clone was detected only once. The target of this receptor is not known. Per-nucleotide qualities are absent, and no much larger clonotype sits a single base away. The CDR3 regions of human TCRbeta chains were subjected to immunosequencing. As for the original processing: TCRs in the repertoires were compared against a reference library of SARS-CoV-2-specific TCRs that had been generated with the MIRA antigen-specificity platform. Breadth was defined as the fraction of unique TCRs that were SARS-CoV-2-associated, and depth was defined as the fraction of total T cells that were SARS-CoV-2-associated. Each spike-specific TCR was assigned to its reactive spike region and to a CD4 or CD8 class using the MIRA data. Log10-transformed breadth and depth values were compared by one-way ANOVA with Sidak's multiple comparisons tests. The table was pulled from immuneACCESS by TCRdb, which kept in-frame rearrangements only. Such tables lose some clones; where checked, under half of the loss comes from unresolved V genes, and the rest has no known cause. Clone size and V and J calls were adopted from that table, with D and trimming inferred from the DNA. A total of under 200,000 clones appear in this sample, around nine tenths of them only once. The ten biggest clones cover about 3.5% of the sample.

The source of this sequence is an adult who received the MenACWY meningococcal vaccine as a control. Rearrangement joined TRBV28 to TRBJ1-2; too little of a D gene remains to name it. Source: peripheral blood, taken 28 days after the second dose of the MenACWY control vaccine. The CDR3 region reads CASSPPRGRPEGYTF. The DNA sequence is given as TGTGCCAGCAGTCCACCTCGTGGACGACCAGAGGGCTACACCTTC.